A selection of T cell receptor beta chains follows, all from one sample in a study of T cell responses to AZD1222 COVID-19 vaccine. Measured with immunoSEQ multiplex PCR; TCRdb has only the in-frame clones, and not every one. Here the sample spans 150,000 or so clones, under 90% being singletons. The sequencing here drew on peripheral blood, taken on day 0 of AZD1222 vaccination. Source of these receptors: an adult in good health. CDR3s include the opening cysteine and the closing phenylalanine or tryptophan. A D gene is named only where the DNA matches it firmly. Clone size, where shown, is once, few, many, or a class for clones that have expanded.

V: TRBV6-5; size: few; D: TRBD1; J: TRBJ1-2; DNA: TGTGCCAGCAGACTTAGGGACAGGGATGGCTACACCTTC; CDR3: CASRLRDRDGYTF
V: TRBV7-2; size: NA; D: NA; J: TRBJ2-1; DNA: TGTGCCAGCAGTTCGTCCGGGACGGAATACAATGAGCAGTTCTTC; CDR3: CASSSSGTEYNEQFF
V: TRBV10-3; size: NA; D: NA; J: TRBJ2-7; DNA: TGTGCCATCAGTGCGGCGACAGACCTCTCCTACGAGCAGTACTTC; CDR3: CAISAATDLSYEQYF
V: TRBV18; size: NA; D: NA; J: TRBJ2-5; DNA: TGTGCCAGCTCACCATCTGTGTTACCGGAGACCCAGTACTTC; CDR3: CASSPSVLPETQYF
V: TRBV28; size: once; D: TRBD1; J: TRBJ1-2; DNA: TGTGCCAGCAGTCGCCCCGGGACAGGGGGTTTGGGCTACACCTTC; CDR3: CASSRPGTGGLGYTF
V: TRBV5-5; size: NA; D: NA; J: TRBJ2-3; DNA: TGTGCCAGCACCTTACGCACAGATACGCAGTATTTT; CDR3: CASTLRTDTQYF
V: TRBV19; size: NA; D: TRBD1; J: TRBJ1-5; DNA: TGTGCCAGTAGTAGTCCTTACAGGGGGCAGGATGCAAGCAATCAGCCCCAGCATTTT; CDR3: CASSSPYRGQDASNQPQHF
V: TRBV6-5; size: NA; D: NA; J: TRBJ2-7; DNA: TGTGCCAGCAGGGTCCTATCGGACCGGTACGAGCAGTACTTC; CDR3: CASRVLSDRYEQYF
V: TRBV11-3; size: few; D: NA; J: TRBJ2-3; DNA: TGTGCCAGCAGCGCGCGCGTCGGAAATACAGATACGCAGTATTTT; CDR3: CASSARVGNTDTQYF
V: TRBV19; size: NA; D: NA; J: TRBJ1-4; DNA: TGTGCCAGTAGTATTAGGGAACGGGAAAAACTGTTTTTT; CDR3: CASSIREREKLFF
V: TRBV4-3; size: NA; D: NA; J: TRBJ2-2; DNA: TGCGCCAGCAGCCAGGCTTTCCAGGCCGGGGAGCTGTTTTTT; CDR3: CASSQAFQAGELFF
V: TRBV7-9; size: NA; D: NA; J: TRBJ2-7; DNA: TGTGCCAGCCGACTAGGGGACTACGAGCAGTACTTC; CDR3: CASRLGDYEQYF
V: TRBV18; size: NA; D: NA; J: TRBJ2-1; DNA: TGTGCCAGCTCACCACTAGGCGGATACAATGAGCAGTTCTTC; CDR3: CASSPLGGYNEQFF
V: TRBV3-1/TRBV3-2; size: NA; D: NA; J: TRBJ1-2; DNA: TGTGCCAGCAGCCAGAAAAGACAGGTTAACTATGGCTACACCTTC; CDR3: CASSQKRQVNYGYTF
V: TRBV5-5; size: once; D: NA; J: TRBJ2-6; DNA: TGTGCCGCATCACAAGGGTTGGGCTCTGGGGCCAACGTCCTGACTTTC; CDR3: CAASQGLGSGANVLTF
V: TRBV2; size: NA; D: NA; J: TRBJ2-1; DNA: TGTGCCAGCAGTCCCATACTGAACAATGAGCAGTTCTTC; CDR3: CASSPILNNEQFF
V: TRBV28; size: NA; D: NA; J: TRBJ1-2; DNA: TGTGCAAACCGGAACAGAGAAAACTATGGCTACACCTTC; CDR3: CANRNRENYGYTF
V: TRBV11-2; size: NA; D: TRBD1; J: TRBJ1-2; DNA: TGTGCCAGCAGCCCTACCTCAGGGGGGAGGAATGGCTACACCTTC; CDR3: CASSPTSGGRNGYTF
V: TRBV27; size: few; D: NA; J: TRBJ1-1; DNA: TGTGCCAGCAGTCCAGTATTGTACACTGAAGCTTTCTTT; CDR3: CASSPVLYTEAFF
V: TRBV25-1; size: NA; D: NA; J: TRBJ2-1; DNA: TGTGCCAGCATTCCGGGACTGGAATACAATGAGCAGTTCTTC; CDR3: CASIPGLEYNEQFF
V: TRBV5-1; size: NA; D: TRBD1; J: TRBJ2-7; DNA: TGCGCCAGCAGCTTGTCGGGACAGACCTACGAGCAGTACTTC; CDR3: CASSLSGQTYEQYF
V: TRBV18; size: NA; D: NA; J: TRBJ1-6; DNA: TGTGCCAGCTCACCACCGGGGACTACAGGGTCGCCCCTCCACTTT; CDR3: CASSPPGTTGSPLHF
V: TRBV19; size: NA; D: TRBD1; J: TRBJ2-3; DNA: TGTGCCAGTAGTATACTATCTACAGGGGAGCGGTATTTT; CDR3: CASSILSTGERYF
V: TRBV4-1; size: NA; D: TRBD1; J: TRBJ1-1; DNA: TGCGCCAGCAGCCGCATGACAGGGGTAACTGAAGCTTTCTTT; CDR3: CASSRMTGVTEAFF
V: TRBV7-2; size: NA; D: NA; J: TRBJ1-2; DNA: TGTGCCAGCAGCATCCCCCTTGACAGACCAAACTATGGCTACACCTTC; CDR3: CASSIPLDRPNYGYTF
V: TRBV27; size: NA; D: TRBD1; J: TRBJ1-2; DNA: TGTGCCAGCGGGAAACAGGGGAACTATGGCTACACCTTC; CDR3: CASGKQGNYGYTF
V: TRBV6-5; size: NA; D: TRBD1; J: TRBJ1-2; DNA: TGTGCCAGCAGCCCCGGGACAGGGGTCTATGGCTACACCTTC; CDR3: CASSPGTGVYGYTF
V: TRBV6-6; size: NA; D: NA; J: TRBJ2-3; DNA: TGTGCCAGCAACACTGGGGGGATAACAGATACGCAGTATTTT; CDR3: CASNTGGITDTQYF
V: TRBV19; size: once; D: TRBD1; J: TRBJ1-2; DNA: TGTGCCAGTAGCGAGAGGGGGCCCTTCGGTAAAGGCTACACCTTC; CDR3: CASSERGPFGKGYTF
V: TRBV29-1; size: NA; D: NA; J: TRBJ2-7; DNA: TGCAGCGTTCTGACAGACTCCTACGAGCAGTACTTC; CDR3: CSVLTDSYEQYF
V: TRBV5-5; size: NA; D: NA; J: TRBJ1-2; DNA: TGTGCCAGCAGCCCAGTCCAGGGTACCTATGGCTACACCTTC; CDR3: CASSPVQGTYGYTF
V: TRBV6-5; size: NA; D: NA; J: TRBJ1-1; DNA: TGTGCCAGCAGTTCCAGCACCACTGAAGCTTTCTTT; CDR3: CASSSSTTEAFF
V: TRBV19; size: NA; D: NA; J: TRBJ1-5; DNA: TGTGCCAGTACTAAGGGGGTAAGCAATCAGCCCCAGCATTTT; CDR3: CASTKGVSNQPQHF
V: TRBV5-4; size: NA; D: NA; J: TRBJ2-5; DNA: TGTGCCAGCAGCCCCCCGGGGTCTTTGTCTGGGACCCAGTACTTC; CDR3: CASSPPGSLSGTQYF
V: TRBV5-6; size: NA; D: TRBD1; J: TRBJ1-4; DNA: TGTGCCAGCAGCCCGGGACAGGTGATTACAACTAATGAAAAACTGTTTTTT; CDR3: CASSPGQVITTNEKLFF